The 15 T cell receptor beta chains reported below all come from one sample, sequenced in a study of cytomegalovirus exposure and HLA in healthy donors (dated by TCRdb to about 2017). The receptor library was made with the immunoSEQ multiplex PCR assay. TCRdb re-hosts the immuneACCESS table, in-frame sequences only. Its copies lack some clones; in the studies checked, an unresolved V gene accounts for under half of them, and the cause for the rest is not known. The sample table holds 150,000 to 200,000 clones, of which 84% were seen once. Of the sample, about 7% falls within the top ten clones. Sequenced: PBMCs. The receptor source for this set is a man aged 18 to 30 in good health and CMV-seropositive.

Only one count was recorded for this clone. The chain carries TRBV4-3 and TRBJ2-1; 7 positions match TRBD2. This CDR3 has 15 amino acids. The ends lost 4 bases at V and 3 bases at J; junction bases unmatched: 6. In germline, CDR1 is LGHNA, CDR2 YSLEER. CDR3 protein: CASSPRLAVYNEQFF. CDR3 nucleotides: TGCGCCAGCAGCCCCCGACTAGCCGTCTACAATGAGCAGTTCTTC.

The genes are TRBV4-3 and TRBJ2-1; TRBD2 aligns across 11 bases. The CDR3 spans 16 residues. Germline V CDR1 and CDR2: LGHNA, YSLEER. V lost 5 bases, J lost 8 bases, and 11 bases stayed unmatched. The CDR3 DNA sequence: TGCGCCAGCAGCAAAAGACTAGCGGGAATTTCGGATGAGCAGTTCTTC. It codes for CASSKRLAGISDEQFF.

CDR3 loop: CASSLSTMTAPYGYTF. The CDR3 DNA follows: TGTGCCAGCAGTTTATCGACGATGACAGCGCCCTATGGCTACACCTTC. The chain uses TRBV27 and TRBJ1-2; maybe TRBD1 (5 bases). The CDR3 spans 16 residues. Trimming pared 0 bases from V and 4 bases from J, leaving 15 bases between. Germline CDR1 MNHEY, CDR2 SMNVEV (reference sequence).

The V call is TRBV5-1, the J call TRBJ2-1; the match to TRBD1 covers 7 bases. Germline V gives CDR1 SGHRS, CDR2 YFSETQ. This CDR3 comprises 16 residues. The V segment lost 3 bases and the J segment 2 bases; nucleotides outside the gene matches: 8. CDR3 region: CASSYKQGSPYNEQFF. DNA for the CDR3: TGCGCCAGCAGCTATAAACAGGGGTCCCCCTACAATGAGCAGTTCTTC.

The chain couples TRBV7-2 to TRBJ1-5, with 8 bases identical to TRBD1. This CDR3 has 15 residues. V trimming: 6 bases; J trimming: 0 bases; junction bases outside the gene matches: 4. Germline CDR1 reads SGHTA; CDR2 reads FQGNSA. CDR3 sequence reads: CASSSGQGSNQPQHF. The CDR3 DNA sequence: TGTGCCAGCAGTTCTGGACAGGGTAGCAATCAGCCCCAGCATTTT.

In its sample, this clone was seen once. The chain recombines TRBV5-1 with TRBJ1-2, with 7 nucleotides matching TRBD1. The CDR3 contains 13 residues. V lost 0 bases to trimming and J lost 10 bases; unmatched junction nucleotides: 6. Germline V gene lookup returns CDR1 SGHRS and CDR2 YFSETQ. CDR3 nucleotides: TGCGCCAGCAGCTTGGGGACAGGCTGGGACTACACCTTC. Translated, it gives CASSLGTGWDYTF. Combining the CDR3 with reference TRBV5-1 and TRBJ1-2 gives the whole variable domain KAGVTQTPRYLIKTRGQQVTLSCSPISGHRSVSWYQQTPGQGLQFLFEYFSETQRNKGNFPGRFSGRQFSNSRSEMNVSTLELGDSALYLCASSLGTGWDYTFGSGTRLTVV.

This clone was detected only a few times. CDR3 nucleotide sequence: TGTGCCAGCAGGCCTCAGGGGGCTTACGAGCAGTACTTC. It encodes CASRPQGAYEQYF. The chain uses TRBV27 and TRBJ2-7, with 8 bases identical to TRBD1. V trimming: 6 bases; J trimming: 4 bases; junction bases outside the gene matches: 5. The V gene's germline CDR1 is MNHEY and CDR2 SMNVEV (reference sequence). The CDR3 sequence is 13 residues long.

This sequence joins TRBV11-2 and TRBJ2-7; 8 bases map to TRBD1. V was clipped by 5 bases and J by 3 bases; unmatched bases: 6. This CDR3 spans 14 amino acids. The germline CDR1 and CDR2 sequences are SGHAT and FQNNGV. CDR3 DNA: TGTGCCAGCAGCGTCGACAGGGGAGTCTACGAGCAGTACTTC. It is translated as CASSVDRGVYEQYF.

V and J are TRBV14 and TRBJ1-2; no firm D call. Germline V gene sequence: CDR1 SGHDN, CDR2 FVKESK. The CDR3 consists of 13 residues. Between the trimmed V and J ends, which lost 1 base and 4 bases, there was a span of 7 bases. The CDR3 region has the DNA TGTGCCAGCAGCCAAGGGCCATTCTATGGCTACACCTTC. It is translated as CASSQGPFYGYTF.

The chain couples TRBV5-1 to TRBJ2-6; no clear D gene. Germline CDR1 is SGHRS and CDR2 is YFSETQ. The CDR3 has 15 residues. The V end was cut by 1 base, the J end by 4 bases, with 9 bases between. The CDR3 loop reads CASSLTARGANVLTF. The DNA for the CDR3 is TGCGCCAGCAGCTTGACTGCCAGGGGGGCCAACGTCCTGACTTTC. Combining the CDR3 with reference TRBV5-1 and TRBJ2-6 gives the whole variable domain KAGVTQTPRYLIKTRGQQVTLSCSPISGHRSVSWYQQTPGQGLQFLFEYFSETQRNKGNFPGRFSGRQFSNSRSEMNVSTLELGDSALYLCASSLTARGANVLTFGAGSRLTVL.

This clone was seen a single time. V usage is TRBV1 and J usage is TRBJ2-5; no check of the table's D call, TRBD2, against the DNA was made. TRBV1 is classified as a pseudogene. The CDR3 length is 14 residues. CDR3 bases: TGCACCAGCAGTCCGCCCGGGGGAAGAGAGACCCAGTACTTC. It is translated as CTSSPPGGRETQYF.

The gene calls are TRBV5-6 and TRBJ1-1; TRBD1 matches at 11 bases. The trim removed 3 bases at V and 5 bases at J, leaving 3 bases unmatched. There are 14 residues in the CDR3. The V gene's germline CDR1 is SGHDT and CDR2 YYEEEE. The DNA of the CDR3 is TGTGCCAGCAGCTGGGGGACAGGGGGAACTGAAGCTTTCTTT. Translation gives CASSWGTGGTEAFF.

There are a few counts of this clone. V is TRBV7-3 and J is TRBJ2-6; D call uncertain. The CDR3 has 15 residues. Trimming left V 5 bases short and J 0 bases short, with 8 bases between. CDR1 SGHTA and CDR2 FQGTGA come from the germline V gene. The CDR3 here is CASSPEISGANVLTF. The CDR3 coding sequence is TGTGCCAGCAGCCCGGAGATCTCTGGGGCCAACGTCCTGACTTTC.

The chain employs TRBV28 and TRBJ1-5; D is possibly TRBD1 (5 bases). Trimming took 3 bases from V and 1 from J, leaving 7 bases between them. Germline CDR1 reads MDHEN; CDR2 reads SYDVKM. This CDR3 region has 14 residues. For the CDR3, the DNA is TGTGCCAGCAGTTTGGCAGGGAGCAATCAGCCCCAGCATTTT. It encodes CASSLAGSNQPQHF. Looking up the rest from reference TRBV28 and TRBJ1-5 gives the full variable domain: DVKVTQSSRYLVKRTGEKVFLECVQDMDHENMFWYRQDPGLGLRLIYFSYDVKMKEKGDIPEGYSVSREKKERFSLILESASTNQTSMYLCASSLAGSNQPQHFGDGTRLSIL.

This clone was seen a few times. The gene calls are TRBV5-4 and TRBJ1-2; perhaps TRBD1 as D (6 bases). Germline values: CDR1 SGHNT, CDR2 YYREEE (reference sequence). This CDR3 is 15 amino acids long. Trimming took off 4 bases at V and 3 bases at J, with 16 bases between the two ends. This CDR3 reads CASSLELGADYGYTF. The CDR3 nucleotides read TGTGCCAGCAGCCTGGAGCTGGGGGCGGACTATGGCTACACCTTC.